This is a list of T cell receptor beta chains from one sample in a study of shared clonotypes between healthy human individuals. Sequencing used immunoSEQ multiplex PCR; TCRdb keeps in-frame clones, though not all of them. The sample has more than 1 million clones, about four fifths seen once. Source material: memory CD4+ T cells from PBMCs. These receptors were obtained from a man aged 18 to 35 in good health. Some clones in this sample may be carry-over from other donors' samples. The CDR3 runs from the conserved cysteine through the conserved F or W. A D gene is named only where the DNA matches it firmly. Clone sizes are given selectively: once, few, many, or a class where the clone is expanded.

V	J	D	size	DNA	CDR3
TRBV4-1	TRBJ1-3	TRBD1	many	TGCGCCAGCAGCCAAGGGGCAGGGGGGAGCTCTGGAAACACCATATATTTT	CASSQGAGGSSGNTIYF
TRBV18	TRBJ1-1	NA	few	TGTGCCAGCTCACCAAGACAGTCGCGAACCACTGAAGCTTTCTTT	CASSPRQSRTTEAFF
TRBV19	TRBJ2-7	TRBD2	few	TGTGCCAGTAGGGGGACTAGCGGCTCCTACGAGCAGTACTTC	CASRGTSGSYEQYF
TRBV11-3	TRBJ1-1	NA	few	TGTGCCAGCAGCGAGACAGGGAACACTGAAGCTTTCTTT	CASSETGNTEAFF
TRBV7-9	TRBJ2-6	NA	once	TGTGCCAGCAGCCCGCTGGGTGGGGCCAACGTCCTGACTTTC	CASSPLGGANVLTF
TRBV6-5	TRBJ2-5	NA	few	TGTGCCAGCAGTCTCGGGACTCATAAGGGGGAGACCCAGTACTTC	CASSLGTHKGETQYF
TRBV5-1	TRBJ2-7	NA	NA	TGCGCCAGCAGCTTGGGTTGGAGACAGGAGTACGAGCAGTACTTC	CASSLGWRQEYEQYF
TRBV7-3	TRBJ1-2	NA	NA	TGTGCCAGCAGCTTAGGGGGGCGCGAAGGCTACACCTTC	CASSLGGREGYTF
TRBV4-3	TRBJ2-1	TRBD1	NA	TGCGCCAGCAGCCAAGAGAAACGGACAGGGGTGTATGAGCAGTTCTTC	CASSQEKRTGVYEQFF
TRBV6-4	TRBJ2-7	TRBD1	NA	TGTGCCAGCAGTGACTATGGACAGGGCCACGAGCAGTACTTC	CASSDYGQGHEQYF
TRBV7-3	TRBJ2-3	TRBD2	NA	TGTGCCAGCAGCTTCTCTAGCGGGAGATCAGATACGCAGTATTTT	CASSFSSGRSDTQYF
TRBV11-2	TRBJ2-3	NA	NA	TGTGCCAGCACCCCGGGCCTCCAGGCTGTGAGCACAGATACGCAGTATTTT	CASTPGLQAVSTDTQYF
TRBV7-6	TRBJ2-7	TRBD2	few	TGTGCCAGCAGGCGCGGGGGTTTCGACGAGCAGTACTTC	CASRRGGFDEQYF
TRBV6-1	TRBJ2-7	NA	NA	TGTGCCAGCAGGCCGCAGACATATCCAGGGGATGGGTACTTC	CASRPQTYPGDGYF
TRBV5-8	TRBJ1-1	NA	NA	TGTGCCAGCAGCTTGTTCCGGGGGGACACTGAAGCTTTCTTT	CASSLFRGDTEAFF
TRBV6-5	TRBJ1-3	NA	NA	TGTGCCAGCGGAGGAAACACCATATATTTT	CASGGNTIYF
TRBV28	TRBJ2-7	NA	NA	TGTGCCAGCAGGTCGAGCTCCTACGAGCAGTACTTC	CASRSSSYEQYF
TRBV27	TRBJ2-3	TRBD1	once	TGTGCCAGCAGTTTTGGCCGCTTCCGGGACAGTCCAGATACGCAGTATTTT	CASSFGRFRDSPDTQYF
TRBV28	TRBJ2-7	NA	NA	TGTGCCAGCAGTTTTTTTGGCTACGAGCAGTACTTC	CASSFFGYEQYF
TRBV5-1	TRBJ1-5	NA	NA	TGCGCCAGCAGCTTGAAGCCGGGGTGGCAGCCCCAGCATTTT	CASSLKPGWQPQHF
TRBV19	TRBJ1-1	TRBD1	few	TGTGCCAGTAGTCCAAGACAGGGGCCGCTGAACACTGAAGCTTTCTTT	CASSPRQGPLNTEAFF
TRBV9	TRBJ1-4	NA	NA	TGTGCCAGCAGCCCCTCAGTCCAGGACAATGAAAAACTGTTTTTT	CASSPSVQDNEKLFF
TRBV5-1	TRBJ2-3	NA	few	TGCGCCAGCAGCCCAAGCCGGGACGGAAGCACAGATACGCAGTATTTT	CASSPSRDGSTDTQYF
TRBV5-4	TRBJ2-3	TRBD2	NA	TGTGCCAGCAGCAAAGGCCTAGCGGGACTCACAGATACGCAGTATTTT	CASSKGLAGLTDTQYF